The rows below give T cell receptor beta chains drawn from one sample of a study of OX40 agonist ivuxolimab in advanced cancers. Only in-frame clones appear in the TCRdb table, and some are missing; sequencing was by immunoSEQ multiplex PCR. Of tens of thousands of clones listed, roughly nine tenths are singletons. The sample here was CD4+ or CD8+ T cells sorted from blood, taken in a trial of the OX40 agonist ivuxolimab. These receptors all come from an adult with an advanced solid tumor such as melanoma, head and neck, liver or kidney cancer. CDR3s include the opening cysteine and the closing phenylalanine or tryptophan. Each record gives: clone size, D gene, J gene, V gene, CDR3 protein, CDR3 DNA. D genes are given only for firm matches. Expanded clones get a size class; other rows say once, few or many, or leave the size out.

once NA TRBJ1-1 TRBV5-6 CASSLGVMNTEAFF TGTGCCAGCAGCTTGGGGGTCATGAACACTGAAGCTTTCTTT
NA NA TRBJ1-6 TRBV19 CASSSGQTSSYNSPLHF TGTGCCAGTAGCTCGGGCCAAACAAGCTCCTATAATTCACCCCTCCACTTT
NA NA TRBJ2-2 TRBV7-6 CASGVSTGELFF TGTGCCAGCGGAGTCAGCACCGGGGAGCTGTTTTTT
NA TRBD1 TRBJ1-2 TRBV11-2 CASSPQNRDSYGYTF TGTGCCAGCAGCCCGCAAAACCGGGACAGCTATGGCTACACCTTC
NA NA TRBJ2-1 TRBV5-3 CARSSSNEQFF TGTGCCAGAAGCTCCAGCAATGAGCAGTTCTTC
NA TRBD2 TRBJ2-1 TRBV10-2 CASSGLAAYNEQFF TGCGCCAGCAGCGGACTAGCGGCTTACAATGAGCAGTTCTTC
NA TRBD1 TRBJ1-2 TRBV28 CASTPGQGFYGYTF TGTGCCAGCACGCCGGGACAGGGGTTCTATGGCTACACCTTC
NA NA TRBJ2-5 TRBV7-2 CASSLSTGTQETQYF TGTGCCAGCAGCCTCTCGACAGGTACCCAAGAGACCCAGTACTTC
once TRBD1 TRBJ2-1 TRBV7-3 CASSLGTGSNEQFF TGTGCCAGCAGCTTAGGGACAGGGAGCAATGAGCAGTTCTTC
NA NA TRBJ2-7 TRBV6-5 CASGAGPTYEQYF TGTGCCAGCGGGGCAGGCCCAACCTACGAGCAGTACTTC
once TRBD1 TRBJ1-2 TRBV7-9 CASSFPTGGNYGYTF TGTGCCAGCAGCTTCCCAACAGGGGGAAACTATGGCTACACCTTC
NA NA TRBJ1-1 TRBV6-6 CASSLAGPRSEAFF TGTGCCAGCAGTTTAGCAGGACCCAGGTCTGAAGCTTTCTTT
NA NA TRBJ2-1 TRBV6-5 CASALLNEQFF TGTGCCAGCGCATTACTGAATGAGCAGTTCTTC
medium-sized NA TRBJ1-1 TRBV19 CASNNGLQSTEAFF TGTGCCAGTAACAACGGACTCCAGAGCACTGAAGCTTTCTTT
NA NA TRBJ2-7 TRBV10-3 CAIRNSEQYF TGTGCCATCAGAAATAGCGAGCAGTACTTC
NA NA TRBJ2-1 TRBV5-8 CASTTGRYEQFF TGTGCCAGCACCACGGGGCGTTATGAGCAGTTCTTC
NA NA TRBJ2-7 TRBV7-2 CASSWDTRSYEQYF TGTGCCAGCAGCTGGGACACTCGCTCCTACGAGCAGTACTTC
NA NA TRBJ1-2 TRBV6-5 CASSYDNYGYTF TGTGCCAGCAGTTACGATAACTATGGCTACACCTTC
NA NA TRBJ1-2 TRBV4-1 CASSQRTTLEGYGYTF TGCGCCAGCAGCCAAAGGACCACACTCGAGGGCTATGGCTACACCTTC
NA NA TRBJ2-1 TRBV7-9 CASSLVVYEQFF TGTGCCAGCAGCTTAGTAGTCTATGAGCAGTTCTTC
NA NA TRBJ2-4 TRBV28 CASSRGGSRTDIQYF TGTGCCAGCAGCCGCGGGGGCAGTCGGACGGACATTCAGTACTTC
NA TRBD2 TRBJ2-1 TRBV6-4 CASSELGTSVGEQFF TGTGCCAGCAGTGAATTGGGGACTAGCGTTGGTGAGCAGTTCTTC
NA TRBD2 TRBJ2-6 TRBV18 CASSAGGALGGANVLTF TGTGCCAGCTCAGCCGGGGGGGCCCTCGGTGGGGCCAACGTCCTGACTTTC
NA NA TRBJ1-5 TRBV6-6 CASSSDLLQPQHF TGTGCCAGCAGTTCGGACTTGCTTCAGCCCCAGCATTTT
NA NA TRBJ2-7 TRBV19 CASSIGSGPSYEQYF TGTGCCAGTAGTATAGGATCGGGCCCCAGCTACGAGCAGTACTTC
NA NA TRBJ1-6 TRBV27 CASTSYNSPLHF TGTGCCAGCACCTCCTATAATTCACCCCTCCACTTT
NA TRBD2 TRBJ2-1 TRBV11-3 CASSLDRGGGRVGFNEQFF TGTGCCAGCAGCTTAGATCGAGGCGGAGGGAGGGTCGGGTTCAATGAGCAGTTCTTC
few NA TRBJ2-3 TRBV29-1 CSVVGKRPTDTQYF TGCAGCGTTGTCGGGAAGAGGCCCACAGATACGCAGTATTTT
NA TRBD1 TRBJ2-3 TRBV18 CASSLDRGPTDTQYF TGTGCCAGCTCACTCGACAGGGGCCCCACAGATACGCAGTATTTT
NA NA TRBJ2-7 TRBV9 CASSGGSDISYEQYF TGTGCCAGCAGCGGGGGGTCCGACATCTCCTACGAGCAGTACTTC
NA TRBD1 TRBJ2-4 TRBV28 CASSPQGAKNIQYF TGTGCCAGCAGTCCACAGGGGGCCAAAAACATTCAGTACTTC
NA NA TRBJ2-7 TRBV6-5 CASSYMGPSSYEQYF TGTGCCAGCAGTTACATGGGGCCCTCCTCCTACGAGCAGTACTTC
NA NA TRBJ1-4 TRBV6-1 CASSERSTRRTEKLFF TGTGCCAGCAGTGAAAGGTCCACAAGGAGGACCGAAAAACTGTTTTTT
NA TRBD1 TRBJ1-2 TRBV4-2 CASSQDRRGPDGYTF TGTGCCAGCAGCCAAGATAGAAGGGGGCCCGATGGCTACACCTTC
NA NA TRBJ2-3 TRBV29-1 CSVGIQAGTDTQYF TGCAGCGTTGGGATACAGGCAGGCACAGATACGCAGTATTTT
NA NA TRBJ2-7 TRBV6-1 CASRRGLASSYEQYF TGTGCCAGCAGGAGGGGACTGGCAAGCTCCTACGAGCAGTACTTC
NA NA TRBJ2-7 TRBV21-1 CASSTSPGQSSYEQYF TGTGCCAGCAGCACCTCGCCGGGACAGTCAAGCTACGAGCAGTACTTC
NA NA TRBJ1-1 TRBV7-9 CASSLERGMETEAFF TGTGCCAGCAGCTTAGAAAGGGGAATGGAAACTGAAGCTTTCTTT
NA NA TRBJ1-2 TRBV2 CASTPRSGYTF TGTGCCAGCACACCAAGAAGCGGCTACACCTTC
NA TRBD1 TRBJ2-1 TRBV2 CASSEQGADGEQFF TGTGCCAGCAGTGAACAGGGGGCTGATGGTGAGCAGTTCTTC
NA TRBD2 TRBJ2-5 TRBV2 CASSPLLAGGEPQYF TGTGCCAGCAGTCCCCTCCTAGCGGGGGGTGAGCCCCAGTACTTC
NA NA TRBJ1-3 TRBV6-5 CASSYSTGSGNTIYF TGTGCCAGCAGTTACTCAACAGGCTCTGGAAACACCATATATTTT
NA NA TRBJ1-1 TRBV30 CAWSVLGGAFF TGTGCCTGGAGTGTACTGGGTGGAGCTTTCTTT
NA NA TRBJ1-1 TRBV15 CATSRGEVRRNTEAFF TGTGCCACCAGCAGAGGCGAGGTCAGAAGGAACACTGAAGCTTTCTTT
NA NA TRBJ2-3 TRBV28 CASSLYDPRAGNTQYF TGTGCCAGCAGTTTATACGACCCCCGGGCGGGAAATACGCAGTATTTT
NA NA TRBJ1-1 TRBV6-5 CASSYEWGREAFF TGTGCCAGCAGTTACGAGTGGGGGAGAGAAGCTTTCTTT
NA NA TRBJ1-1 TRBV5-1 CASSLVPENMNTEAFF TGCGCCAGCAGCTTGGTGCCAGAAAATATGAACACTGAAGCTTTCTTT
NA NA TRBJ2-1 TRBV7-9 CASSVNTKLLYNEQFF TGTGCCAGCAGTGTGAACACAAAATTACTCTACAATGAGCAGTTCTTC
NA NA TRBJ1-6 TRBV7-9 CASSQKGVSPLHF TGTGCCAGCAGTCAAAAGGGGGTTTCACCCCTCCACTTT
NA NA TRBJ2-7 TRBV7-9 CASSPLRGNAYEQYF TGTGCCAGCAGCCCTCTCCGGGGAAATGCCTACGAGCAGTACTTC
NA NA TRBJ2-3 TRBV5-4 CASSPGQVGATDTQYF TGTGCCAGCAGCCCCGGGCAGGTGGGAGCGACAGATACGCAGTATTTT
NA TRBD2 TRBJ2-7 TRBV6-1 CASSETGASGFYEQYF TGTGCCAGCAGTGAAACGGGGGCTAGCGGGTTTTACGAGCAGTACTTC